This TCR beta chain emerged from a study of shared clonotypes between healthy human individuals. Study-level background: The donor group consisted of two women and three men, aged 18 to 49. The plates for each donor numbered three CD4 naive, three CD4 memory, two CD8 naive and one CD8 memory.

Using immunoSEQ multiplex PCR, the repertoire was profiled, and TCRdb retains in-frame clones only, with some absent. The sample has about 79,000 clones; around 57% are singletons. V lost 0 bases, J lost 3 bases, and 16 bases lay in between. The CDR3 contains 17 residues. Germline CDR1 reads SGHDT; CDR2 reads YYEEEE. Pooled CD45RO+ cells and CCR7-negative CD45RA+ TemRA cells made up CD8 memory. Material: memory CD8+ T cells sorted from blood. Indicated subset: CD45RO+ cells pooled with CCR7-negative TemRA cells. This TCR derives from a man in his thirties or forties in good health. The J gene is TRBJ2-1, the V gene TRBV5-6; maybe TRBD2 (6 bases). The chain's CDR3 is CASSLGGGRIVYNEQFF. CDR3 bases: TGTGCCAGCAGCTTGGGTGGGGGGAGAATAGTCTACAATGAGCAGTTCTTC.